These 5 T cell receptor beta chains were sequenced from one sample in a study of blood T cell repertoires in COVID-19. Some clones are missing from TCRdb's copy, which holds only in-frame ones; the method was immunoSEQ multiplex PCR. Of under 300,000 clones listed, around 90% were seen once; the top ten hold 2% to 2.5%. Material: peripheral blood. These receptors were collected from a man aged 45-65 years with acute or convalescent COVID-19.

CDR3 nucleotide sequence: TGTGCCAGCAGCCGGGTTGGGGTAGCGGGGGATCGTTTGAAATGGGAGACCCAGTACTTC. Translated: CASSRVGVAGDRLKWETQYF. V and J are TRBV4-2 and TRBJ2-5; the match to TRBD2 covers 9 bases. CDR3 length: 20 amino acids. Looked up from germline, CDR1 is LGHNA and CDR2 is YNFKEQ. The V gene end was trimmed by 4 bases and the J gene end by 5 bases; junction bases not matched to a gene: 23.

The chain carries TRBV7-8 and TRBJ2-3; a weak D match, TRBD1 (6 bases). The CDR3 totals 13 residues. V was shortened by 3 bases and J by 6 bases, with 10 bases between the two germline ends. Per germline, CDR1 SGHVS and CDR2 FQNEAQ. In nucleotides, the CDR3 is TGTGCCAGCAGCTTCAGGGGCGGGGATACGCAGTATTTT. Amino acid sequence: CASSFRGGDTQYF.

The chain uses TRBV7-9 and TRBJ2-7; 7 nucleotides match TRBD2. CDR3 size: 14 residues. Trimming took 6 bases from V and 3 from J; bases not matched to a gene: 8. Germline-derived CDR1 and CDR2 are SEHNR and FQNEAQ (reference sequence). The CDR3 bases are TGTGCCAGCAGTGGGGACTACCACATCTACGAGCAGTACTTC. The encoded protein is CASSGDYHIYEQYF. The whole variable domain, remainder taken from reference TRBV7-9 and TRBJ2-7, is DTGVSQNPRHKITKRGQNVTFRCDPISEHNRLYWYRQTLGQGPEFLTYFQNEAQLEKSRLLSDRFSAERPKGSFSTLEIQRTEQGDSAMYLCASSGDYHIYEQYFGPGTRLTVT.

This clone was recorded once. This chain links TRBV4-1 with TRBJ1-5; TRBD1 matches at 7 bases. V lost 2 bases to trimming and J lost 6 bases; unmatched junction nucleotides: 4. The CDR3 loop spans 14 amino acids. Germline V gene lookup returns CDR1 MGHRA and CDR2 YSYEKL. CDR3 sequence reads: CASSQMTGRQPQHF. DNA of the CDR3: TGCGCCAGCAGCCAAATGACAGGGCGTCAGCCCCAGCATTTT.

The chain carries TRBV19 and TRBJ1-2; D perhaps matches TRBD1 (5 bases). The CDR3 sequence is 13 residues long. Deletions cut 9 bases from V and 0 bases from J, with 11 bases between. The V gene's germline CDR1 is LNHDA and CDR2 SQIVND (reference sequence). The DNA for the CDR3 is TGTGCCAGCTGGAGGGGCCCTAACTATGGCTACACCTTC. Residues: CASWRGPNYGYTF.